Listed below are T cell receptor beta chains from one sample, sequenced in a study of blood T cell repertoires in COVID-19. Method: immunoSEQ multiplex PCR; TCRdb's copy keeps in-frame clones and lacks some. The sample has about 170,000 clones, approximately 84% seen once. The sample was peripheral blood. The origin of the receptors is a human donor with acute or convalescent COVID-19. The donor label of this sample is uncertain. The CDR3 runs from the conserved cysteine through the conserved F or W. The D gene is left open where the match is weak. Some rows mark clone size as missing; the rest say once, few, many or name a class of expanded clone.

>.|TRBJ1-1|TRBV6-5|.
TGTGCCAGCAGCTCGGACTGGAACACTGAAGCTTTCTTT
CASSSDWNTEAFF
>TRBD2|TRBJ2-3|TRBV6-4|.
TGTGCCAGCAGTGGAGGGGGGACTAGCGGTAGGCCAGATACGCAGTATTTT
CASSGGGTSGRPDTQYF
>.|TRBJ1-2|TRBV6-5|.
TGTGCCAGCAGATTACTCATACAGGGAGATGGCTACACCTTC
CASRLLIQGDGYTF
>TRBD1|TRBJ2-1|TRBV25-1|.
TGTGCCAGCAGTGAATCTATCGGGGCAGGGGGCCAGAATGAGCAGTTCTTC
CASSESIGAGGQNEQFF
>TRBD2|TRBJ2-7|TRBV28|few
TGTGCCAGCAGGGCTAGCGGGTCCGTCTACGAGCAGTACTTC
CASRASGSVYEQYF
>.|TRBJ1-2|TRBV5-5|once
TGTGCCAGCAGCTCACACAGGGATCCCCCCTATGGCTACACCTTC
CASSSHRDPPYGYTF
>TRBD1|TRBJ1-2|TRBV19|.
TGTGCCAGTACCCCCGGGACAGGGGGATATAGGGGCTACACCTTC
CASTPGTGGYRGYTF
>.|TRBJ1-1|TRBV7-8|once
TGTGCCAGCAGCCGAAAGGGGGACACCTTGCTTACTGAAGCTTTCTTT
CASSRKGDTLLTEAFF
>.|TRBJ1-6|TRBV7-2|few
TGTGCCAGCAGCCCAAAAGGGGGTTCCTATAATTCACCCCTCCACTTT
CASSPKGGSYNSPLHF
>.|TRBJ2-5|TRBV30|.
TGTGCCTGGAGCGCGGGACAAGAGACCCAGTACTTC
CAWSAGQETQYF
>TRBD1|TRBJ1-1|TRBV6-2/TRBV6-3|.
TGTGCCAGCAGCCAGTCTTTTGGACAGGGGGGGCCGGCGACTGAAGCTTTCTTT
CASSQSFGQGGPATEAFF
>.|TRBJ2-4|TRBV25-1|.
TGTGCCAGCAGTGAAGGGACTTCCAAAAACATTCAGTACTTC
CASSEGTSKNIQYF
>.|TRBJ2-7|TRBV3-1/TRBV3-2|.
TGTGCCAGCAGCCAAGCGGGAACCGAGCAGTACTTC
CASSQAGTEQYF
>.|TRBJ2-7|TRBV6-4|.
TGTGCCAGTCCTACAGGGACGGATTACGAGCAGTACTTC
CASPTGTDYEQYF
>.|TRBJ2-7|TRBV21-1|.
.
CASSKVGQGTYEQYF
>.|TRBJ1-2|TRBV3-1/TRBV3-2|.
TGTGCCAGCAGCCAAGGCAGGACAGCGAACTATGGCTACACCTTC
CASSQGRTANYGYTF
>.|TRBJ1-2|TRBV6-5|.
TGTGCCAGCAATGGACAGAACTATGGCTACACCTTC
CASNGQNYGYTF
>.|TRBJ2-6|TRBV7-9|.
TGTGCCAGCAGCTTATCACAGGGACCCCTCTCTGGGGCCAACGTCCTGACTTTC
CASSLSQGPLSGANVLTF
>TRBD1|TRBJ1-2|TRBV19|.
TGTGCCAGTACCGGGACAGGGCATCGAGGTGGCTACACCTTC
CASTGTGHRGGYTF